One sample yielded the 15 T cell receptor beta chains listed below, sequenced in a study of regulatory T cells in long-lasting Graves disease. With iRepertoire HTBI primers and Arm-PCR of CDR3 regions, TCR beta libraries were built. TCRdb re-called the multiplex PCR reads through MiXCR, storing one row per CDR3 protein. Of fewer than 450,000 distinct CDR3 sequences listed, around 22% are singletons. Time point: persistent/refractory GD, antithyroid drugs over 5 years with positive TRAb. PBMC-derived RNA was used for the TCR library. The source was peripheral blood mononuclear cells (PBMCs), collected when the disease was refractory, from a patient treated with antithyroid drugs. The receptors come from a female donor with Graves disease.

The V gene is TRBV29-1, the J gene TRBJ1-1, with D perhaps matching TRBD1 (5 bases). The CDR3 has 14 amino acids. V gave up 1 base and J gave up 1 base, with 10 bases separating them. Looked up from germline, CDR1 is SQVTM and CDR2 is ANQGSEA. CDR3 sequence (DNA): TGCAGCGTTGAAGGGGTCAGGGAGAACACTGAAGCTTTCTTT. This codes for CSVEGVRENTEAFF.

The chain carries TRBV18 and TRBJ1-5; possibly TRBD1 for D (5 bases). Germline-derived CDR1 and CDR2 are KGHSH and LQKENI. Between the trimmed V and J ends, which lost 4 bases and 3 bases, there was a span of 13 bases. The CDR3 length is 15 residues. CDR3 loop: CASSHSSGVNQPQHF. The CDR3 DNA reads as TGTGCCAGCTCACATTCGTCGGGGGTCAATCAGCCCCAGCATTTT.

The chain carries TRBV7-3 and TRBJ1-2; TRBD1 might be the D (5 bases). Germline V gene sequence: CDR1 SGHTA, CDR2 FQGTGA. Trimming stripped 5 bases from V and 8 bases from J, with 15 bases between. The CDR3 runs to 13 residues. This chain's CDR3 is CASSVDSLQGYTF. For the CDR3, the DNA is TGTGCCAGCAGCGTCGACAGCTTGCAGGGCTACACCTTC.

There are many counts of this clonotype. The CDR3 loop reads CASSEERQPNTEAFF. The CDR3 region has the DNA TGTGCCAGCAGTGAAGAGCGACAGCCGAACACTGAAGCTTTCTTT. This chain connects TRBV2 to TRBJ1-1, with D tentatively TRBD1 (5 bases). V was cut by 1 base and J by 1 base, with 10 bases left in between. The V gene's germline CDR1 is SNHLY and CDR2 FYNNEI. This CDR3 spans 15 amino acids.

This clonotype was detected ten times or more. The chain joins TRBV2 to TRBJ1-4; 9 nucleotides line up with TRBD1. V lost 1 base and J lost 8; bases outside the gene matches: 5. This CDR3 has 15 residues. The germline V gene has CDR1 SNHLY and CDR2 FYNNEI. In DNA form, the CDR3 reads TGTGCCAGCAGTGAAGAACAGGGGGCCTCGGAAAAACTGTTTTTT. Translation gives CASSEEQGASEKLFF.

This chain joins TRBV12-3 or TRBV12-4 and TRBJ2-2; D call uncertain. The germline V and J ends were trimmed by 1 base and 1 base, with 4 bases remaining between them. The CDR3 sequence is 14 residues long. The CDR3 bases are TGTGCCAGCAGTTTAGGGGAGAACACCGGGGAGCTGTTTTTT. Residues: CASSLGENTGELFF.

The J gene is TRBJ2-1, the V gene TRBV3-1; no firm D call. This CDR3 has 12 amino acids. The V and J ends lost 1 base and 7 bases respectively, with 5 bases between them. The germline gives CDR1 LGHDT, CDR2 YNNKEL (reference sequence). The CDR3 DNA sequence: TGTGCCAGCAGCCAAGCAGCTAATGAGCAGTTCTTC. It encodes CASSQAANEQFF.

The V call is TRBV29-1, the J call TRBJ1-1; possible D gene TRBD1, 5 bases. The CDR3 loop spans 13 amino acids. V was shortened by 6 bases and J by 2 bases, with 13 bases between the two germline ends. Germline assignment: CDR1 SQVTM and CDR2 ANQGSEA. The CDR3 DNA reads TGCAGCGTCGGGGCGGGGGGAAACACTGAAGCTTTCTTT. Its translation is CSVGAGGNTEAFF.

There are many counts of this clonotype. The chain recombines TRBV28 with TRBJ2-7; 11 positions agree with TRBD2. V was clipped by 6 bases and J by 6 bases; unmatched bases: 7. The CDR3 totals 14 residues. Germline V gene sequence: CDR1 MDHEN, CDR2 SYDVKM. CDR3: CASRGSSGRSEQYF. In DNA form, the CDR3 reads TGTGCCAGCAGGGGATCTAGCGGGAGGAGCGAGCAGTACTTC.

At least ten counts were recorded for this clonotype. V gene TRBV29-1 combines with J gene TRBJ2-2; no clear D. The CDR3 totals 13 residues. V lost 3 bases and J lost 1, with 6 bases in between. The germline V gene has CDR1 SQVTM and CDR2 ANQGSEA. Written as DNA, the CDR3 is TGCAGCGTTGACCCAGGGAACACCGGGGAGCTGTTTTTT. This codes for CSVDPGNTGELFF.

This clonotype was seen only once. A much larger clone is a single base away; this may be a read error. The J gene is TRBJ2-2, the V gene TRBV20-1, with a possible D match to TRBD2 (5 bases). Per germline, CDR1 DFQATT and CDR2 SNEGSKA (reference sequence). CDR3 length: 16 residues. Trimming cost V 3 bases and J 5 bases, with 19 bases left between them. The CDR3 loop reads CSARETGRESTGELFF. Written as DNA, the CDR3 is TGCAGTGCTAGGGAGACTGGTCGGGAATCAACCGGGGAGCTGTTTTTT.

This rearrangement joins TRBV3-1 to TRBJ1-1, with D perhaps matching TRBD1 (5 bases). CDR3 length: 14 amino acids. Germline assignment: CDR1 LGHDT and CDR2 YNNKEL (reference sequence). Trimming pared 3 bases from V and 4 bases from J, leaving 12 bases between. The chain's CDR3 is CASSHGRGVTEAFF. The CDR3 DNA is TGTGCCAGCAGCCACGGGAGGGGAGTCACTGAAGCTTTCTTT.

The gene calls are TRBV20-1 and TRBJ1-1; TRBD1 might be the D (5 bases). CDR1 DFQATT and CDR2 SNEGSKA come from the germline V gene (reference sequence). Trimming shortened V by 4 bases and J by 7 bases, and 13 bases separated the two germline ends. The CDR3 contains 12 residues. CDR3 sequence: CSATGGTDEAFF. CDR3 nucleotides: TGCAGTGCTACAGGCGGGACGGATGAAGCTTTCTTT.

Of note for this clonotype: Sequence at one end of the junction differs from germline and may be a read error. This chain joins TRBV20-1 and TRBJ2-4; 10 nucleotides match TRBD1. This CDR3 comprises 13 residues. The germline CDR1 and CDR2 sequences are DFQATT and SNEGSKA (reference sequence). This CDR3 is CSAISGQGNIQCF. The CDR3 nucleotides read TGCAGTGCTATTTCGGGACAGGGGAACATTCAGTGCTTC.

V usage is TRBV7-2 and J usage is TRBJ2-2; no clear D gene. CDR3 length: 16 residues. V lost 1 base to trimming and J lost 3 bases, with 12 bases between them. Looked up from germline, CDR1 is SGHTA and CDR2 is FQGNSA. The CDR3 reads CASSLGLRGDTGELFF. CDR3 nucleotide sequence: TGTGCCAGCAGCTTAGGGTTGCGAGGAGACACCGGGGAGCTGTTTTTT.